The 14 T cell receptor beta chains below come from one sample, sequenced in a study of T cell responses to AZD1222 COVID-19 vaccine. Profiled with immunoSEQ multiplex PCR; TCRdb holds only in-frame clones, not every one. The sample has about 120,000 clones, more than 75% seen once. Sequenced material: peripheral blood, taken on day 0 of AZD1222 vaccination. Receptor source: an adult in good health.

This rearrangement joins TRBV18 to TRBJ2-1, with D hard to call. This CDR3 is 15 amino acids long. Germline CDR1 is KGHSH and CDR2 is LQKENI. Trimming removed 5 bases from V and 0 bases from J, with 11 bases in between. CDR3 region: CASSEDQSSYNEQFF. CDR3 DNA sequence: TGTGCCAGCTCAGAGGACCAGAGCTCCTACAATGAGCAGTTCTTC.

The gene calls are TRBV7-2 and TRBJ2-5, with D possibly matching TRBD1 (5 bases). This CDR3 comprises 13 residues. Germline CDR1 SGHTA, CDR2 FQGNSA. V lost 5 bases to trimming and J lost 4 bases, with 11 bases between them. CDR3 nucleotides: TGTGCCAGCAGCGCGACAGAGTTAGAGACCCAGTACTTC. This translates into CASSATELETQYF.

The V and J genes are TRBV4-3 and TRBJ2-2; 8 positions match TRBD2. The ends lost 0 bases at V and 7 bases at J; junction bases unmatched: 10. Germline CDR1 and CDR2: LGHNA and YSLEER. This CDR3 is built from 17 residues. CDR3 region: CASSQEGWSSGNGELFF. The CDR3 nucleotides read TGCGCCAGCAGCCAAGAGGGGTGGAGTAGCGGGAACGGGGAGCTGTTTTTT.

The rearrangement uses TRBV6-5 and TRBJ1-1; D gene unclear. The CDR3 runs to 15 residues. CDR1 and CDR2 from the germline V gene are MNHEY and SVGAGI. Trimming shortened V by 5 bases and J by 4 bases, and 17 bases separated the two germline ends. The CDR3 region has the DNA TGTGCCAGCAGTCTAACCGGGATTTGGCCCACTGAAGCTTTCTTT. Translating it yields CASSLTGIWPTEAFF.

The chain combines TRBV3-1 (or the pseudogene TRBV3-2) with TRBJ2-1; 9 nucleotides match TRBD2. The CDR3 has 18 residues. From germline, CDR1 is LGHDT and CDR2 YNNKEL (reference sequence). The V segment lost 4 bases and the J segment 2 bases; nucleotides outside the gene matches: 12. CDR3 sequence reads: CASSLGGGGRATYNEQFF. The CDR3 DNA is TGTGCCAGCAGCCTTGGAGGGGGCGGGAGGGCGACCTACAATGAGCAGTTCTTC.

CDR3 protein: CASSIERGTQPQHF. The CDR3 nucleotides read TGTGCCAGTAGTATAGAGAGGGGCACTCAGCCCCAGCATTTT. This chain links TRBV19 with TRBJ1-5; possible D gene TRBD1, 5 bases. Germline V gene data show CDR1 as LNHDA and CDR2 as SQIVND (reference sequence). The CDR3 has 14 residues. V was cut by 0 bases and J by 6 bases, with 9 bases left in between.

The rearrangement joins TRBV18 to TRBJ1-5; possibly TRBD1 for D (5 bases). This CDR3 region has 17 residues. V lost 4 bases and J 1 base, leaving 17 bases between the germline ends. CDR1 is KGHSH and CDR2 is LQKENI in the germline V gene. CDR3 coding DNA: TGTGCCAGCTCACTATGGGACGCCCGGGGAAGCAATCAGCCCCAGCATTTT. Protein: CASSLWDARGSNQPQHF.

The gene calls are TRBV7-8 and TRBJ2-1, with D perhaps matching TRBD2 (5 bases). The V end lost 5 bases, the J end lost 4 bases, and 15 bases lay between the germline ends. CDR3 size: 15 residues. Germline V CDR1 and CDR2: SGHVS, FQNEAQ. CDR3 residues: CASSPQRRLYNEQFF. The CDR3 DNA reads as TGTGCCAGCAGCCCCCAACGGAGGCTTTACAATGAGCAGTTCTTC. Variable domain in full (rest from reference TRBV7-8 and TRBJ2-1): GAGVSQSPRYKVAKRGQDVALRCDPISGHVSLFWYQQALGQGPEFLTYFQNEAQLDKSGLPSDRFFAERPEGSVSTLKIQRTQQEDSAVYLCASSPQRRLYNEQFFGPGTRLTVL.

The chain combines TRBV28 with TRBJ1-4; D is unclear. With 7 bases removed from V and 6 bases from J, the gap between germline ends came to 12 bases. This CDR3 region has 13 residues. Germline V gene lookup returns CDR1 MDHEN and CDR2 SYDVKM. CDR3 coding DNA: TGTGCCAGCACCGGGCCCCTCGATGAAAAACTGTTTTTT. Protein: CASTGPLDEKLFF. Variable domain in full (rest from reference TRBV28 and TRBJ1-4): DVKVTQSSRYLVKRTGEKVFLECVQDMDHENMFWYRQDPGLGLRLIYFSYDVKMKEKGDIPEGYSVSREKKERFSLILESASTNQTSMYLCASTGPLDEKLFFGSGTQLSVL.

The V and J genes are TRBV29-1 and TRBJ1-2; perhaps TRBD1 as D (6 bases). The ends were cut back, 4 bases at V and 4 bases at J, with 16 bases in the middle. The CDR3 covers 14 residues. The germline CDR1 and CDR2 sequences are SQVTM and ANQGSEA. The chain's CDR3 is CSVAGGGYGYGYTF. The DNA of the CDR3 is TGCAGCGTTGCAGGAGGGGGTTATGGCTATGGCTACACCTTC.

This clone was recorded a few times. In DNA form, the CDR3 reads TGTGCCAGCAGCCAAAGGCCGGGACAGGGGCATTGGACCGGGGAGCTGTTTTTT. This sequence encodes CASSQRPGQGHWTGELFF. The rearrangement links TRBV11-2 to TRBJ2-2; 10 bases agree with TRBD1. The CDR3 is 18 residues long. Germline V gene lookup returns CDR1 SGHAT and CDR2 FQNNGV. Unmatched junction bases numbered 14, after V lost 5 bases and J lost 5 bases. Supplemented by reference TRBV11-2 and TRBJ2-2, the full variable domain reads EAGVAQSPRYKIIEKRQSVAFWCNPISGHATLYWYQQILGQGPKLLIQFQNNGVVDDSQLPKDRFSAERLKGVDSTLKIQPAKLEDSAVYLCASSQRPGQGHWTGELFFGEGSRLTVL.

The rearrangement joins TRBV21-1 to TRBJ2-3; the tabulated D call, TRBD2, remains unverified against the DNA. TRBV21-1 is shown as a pseudogene. The CDR3 is made up of 16 amino acids. CDR3 nucleotide sequence: TGTGCCAGCAGCACGCTAGCGGGGGGGTGCACAGATACGCAGTATTTT. This sequence encodes CASSTLAGGCTDTQYF.

The genes are TRBV6-6 and TRBJ1-2; possibly TRBD1 for D (6 bases). There are 16 residues in the CDR3. CDR1 is MNHNY, CDR2 SVGAGI, per germline (reference sequence). V lost 0 bases and J 4 bases, leaving 15 bases between the germline ends. Here the CDR3 DNA reads TGTGCCAGCAGTTACTCGAATGGGGGGGGCACCTATGGCTACACCTTC. Its translation is CASSYSNGGGTYGYTF.

This chain uses TRBV9 with TRBJ2-3; 12 bases line up with TRBD2. Germline V CDR1 and CDR2: SGDLS, YYNGEE. This CDR3 contains 18 residues. J lost 2 bases, V lost 0 bases, and 7 bases had no gene match. For the CDR3, the DNA is TGTGCCAGCAGCGTAGACGGGACTAGCGGGTCAAACACAGATACGCAGTATTTT. The encoded protein is CASSVDGTSGSNTDTQYF.